These 19 T cell receptor beta chains originate from one sample sequenced in a study of cytomegalovirus exposure and HLA in healthy donors. The PCR employed 60 Vbeta primers together with 13 Jbeta primers. Using immunoSEQ multiplex PCR, the repertoire was profiled, and TCRdb retains in-frame clones only, with some absent. The profile shows approximately 85,000 clones, 62% of them singletons. The specimen was PBMCs. The source of these receptors is a woman under 40 in good health and CMV-seropositive.

There are a few counts of this clone. The rearrangement uses TRBV7-3 and TRBJ1-2, with no clear D. V gave up 4 bases and J gave up 4 bases, with 4 bases separating them. Germline-derived CDR1 and CDR2 are SGHTA and FQGTGA. This CDR3 region has 11 residues. The CDR3 DNA reads TGTGCCAGCAGCTCGGGCTATGGCTACACCTTC. Translating it yields CASSSGYGYTF.

The V call is TRBV19, the J call TRBJ2-6, with 7 bases matching TRBD1. Per germline, CDR1 LNHDA and CDR2 SQIVND (reference sequence). V lost 6 bases to trimming and J lost 1 base; unmatched junction nucleotides: 9. The CDR3 extends over 17 amino acids. The CDR3 protein is CASRRQGESSGANVLTF. The CDR3, as DNA: TGTGCCAGTAGGCGACAGGGCGAGAGTTCTGGGGCCAACGTCCTGACTTTC.

The rearrangement uses TRBV28 and TRBJ1-1; 7 bases fit TRBD1. The germline V gene encodes CDR1 MDHEN and CDR2 SYDVKM. The CDR3 is made up of 14 amino acids. Losses at the gene ends were 7 bases for V and 1 base for J; bases not matched to a gene: 6. This chain's CDR3 is CASTLGQRNTEAFF. The CDR3, as DNA: TGTGCCAGCACCCTGGGACAGAGGAACACTGAAGCTTTCTTT.

The J gene is TRBJ2-5, the V gene TRBV7-2; the D is unclear. Deletions cut 4 bases from V and 3 bases from J, with 12 bases between. This CDR3 has 14 residues. CDR1 is SGHTA, CDR2 FQGNSA, per germline. In DNA form, the CDR3 reads TGTGCCAGCAGCTCTTCCCGCCCAGAAGAGACCCAGTACTTC. Protein: CASSSSRPEETQYF.

V usage is TRBV4-3 and J usage is TRBJ2-2, with a tentative D call TRBD1 (5 bases). V was shortened by 4 bases and J by 2 bases, with 14 bases between the two germline ends. Germline CDR1 LGHNA, CDR2 YSLEER. This CDR3 has 16 amino acids. The CDR3 region has the DNA TGCGCCAGCAGCCCAGGAACAGGCTATAACACCGGGGAGCTGTTTTTT. Translating gives CASSPGTGYNTGELFF.

In this sample, this clone turned up a few times. DNA of the CDR3: TGTGCCAGTAGTGCCTTAGCGGGACTAGCCTACGAGCAGTACTTC. This translates into CASSALAGLAYEQYF. The V and J genes are TRBV19 and TRBJ2-7, with TRBD2 matching 8 bases. Germline CDR1 and CDR2: LNHDA and SQIVND (reference sequence). J gave up 2 bases and V 5 bases, and 8 bases lay outside the gene matches. CDR3 length equals 15 residues.

The CDR3 region is CASSLGNPGSPLHF. The CDR3 bases are TGCGCCAGCAGCTTGGGAAACCCCGGTTCACCCCTCCACTTT. V gene TRBV5-1 combines with J gene TRBJ1-6; no firm D call. In germline, CDR1 is SGHRS, CDR2 YFSETQ. Trimming removed 0 bases at V and 9 bases at J, with 10 bases between. CDR3 length equals 14 residues.

This chain uses TRBV7-2 with TRBJ2-3; 10 bases align to TRBD2. V trimming: 0 bases; J trimming: 7 bases; junction bases outside the gene matches: 4. The V gene's germline CDR1 is SGHTA and CDR2 FQGNSA. The CDR3 contains 15 residues. CDR3 region: CASSLAGTSVYTQYF. The CDR3 region has the DNA TGTGCCAGCAGCTTAGCCGGGACTAGCGTTTATACGCAGTATTTT.

V usage is TRBV5-1 and J usage is TRBJ2-3, with D perhaps TRBD2 (5 bases). The CDR3 length is 15 residues. V lost 4 bases and J 2 bases, leaving 14 bases between the germline ends. Germline V gene sequence: CDR1 SGHRS, CDR2 YFSETQ. The CDR3 DNA is TGCGCCAGCAGCCAAGGGAGCTTACCCACAGATACGCAGTATTTT. Residues: CASSQGSLPTDTQYF.

This clone was seen a single time. V is TRBV7-9 and J is TRBJ2-5, with 8 bases fitting TRBD1. This CDR3 comprises 15 residues. The trim removed 2 bases at V and 5 bases at J, leaving 7 bases unmatched. Germline lookup yields CDR1 SEHNR and CDR2 FQNEAQ (reference sequence). This CDR3 reads CASSLQGASQETQYF. The CDR3 DNA follows: TGTGCCAGCAGCTTACAGGGGGCCTCCCAGGAGACCCAGTACTTC.

The chain links TRBV25-1 to TRBJ2-7, with D uncertain. There are 15 residues in the CDR3. Germline V gene data show CDR1 as MGHDK and CDR2 as SYGVNS. The ends were cut back, 1 base at V and 3 bases at J, with 13 bases in the middle. The CDR3 loop reads CASSESGLLRYEQYF. As DNA, the CDR3 is TGTGCCAGCAGTGAATCTGGGCTCCTCCGCTACGAGCAGTACTTC.

The table lists this clone with a few counts. This CDR3 is CASSFSSGATNEKLFF. CDR3 sequence (DNA): TGTGCCAGCAGCTTTTCGAGCGGTGCAACTAATGAAAAACTGTTTTTT. J is TRBJ1-4 and V is TRBV7-9; D is uncertain. V was pared by 3 bases and J by 0 bases, with 11 bases between. The germline CDR1 and CDR2 sequences are SEHNR and FQNEAQ (reference sequence). This CDR3 contains 16 residues.

V and J are TRBV20-1 and TRBJ2-5; TRBD2 matches at 7 bases. V lost 5 bases and J lost 11; bases outside the gene matches: 2. CDR1 and CDR2 from the germline V gene are DFQATT and SNEGSKA (reference sequence). The CDR3 runs 9 residues. CDR3 region: CSAGEGQYF. DNA of the CDR3: TGCAGTGCTGGGGAGGGTCAGTACTTC.

The chain joins TRBV28 to TRBJ2-3; 9 bases match TRBD1. Trimming took 8 bases from V and 1 from J; bases not matched to a gene: 7. Germline CDR1 and CDR2: MDHEN and SYDVKM. This CDR3 spans 15 amino acids. DNA of the CDR3: TGTGCCAGCGGACAGGGGCAAATCGGCACAGATACGCAGTATTTT. As protein: CASGQGQIGTDTQYF.

The chain recombines TRBV19 with TRBJ2-1; D ambiguous. The CDR3 loop spans 13 amino acids. Germline lookup yields CDR1 LNHDA and CDR2 SQIVND (reference sequence). V was shortened by 5 bases and J by 2 bases, with 7 bases between the two germline ends. DNA of the CDR3: TGTGCCAGTAGTCTCCCCCCCTACAATGAGCAGTTCTTC. It is translated as CASSLPPYNEQFF.

V usage is TRBV4-2 and J usage is TRBJ2-3; 15 bases map to TRBD2. CDR1 LGHNA and CDR2 YNFKEQ come from the germline V gene. The ends lost 4 bases at V and 0 bases at J; junction bases unmatched: 5. The CDR3 is 18 amino acids. The CDR3 DNA reads TGTGCCAGCAGCCTTGGACTAGCGGGGGGGATAAGCACAGATACGCAGTATTTT. Protein sequence: CASSLGLAGGISTDTQYF.

This sequence joins TRBV27 and TRBJ1-1; 11 bases map to TRBD1. The CDR3 length is 15 residues. Germline V gene data show CDR1 as MNHEY and CDR2 as SMNVEV (reference sequence). V lost 5 bases, J lost 4 bases, and 6 bases stayed unmatched. CDR3 residues: CASSPWDRGATEAFF. CDR3 coding DNA: TGTGCCAGCAGTCCTTGGGACAGGGGGGCCACTGAAGCTTTCTTT.

The chain joins TRBV4-2 to TRBJ1-2; 10 bases agree with TRBD1. The V segment lost 1 base and the J segment 8 bases; nucleotides outside the gene matches: 4. CDR3 length equals 14 residues. Per germline, CDR1 LGHNA and CDR2 YNFKEQ. The CDR3 reads CASSQAGTGVGYTF. In nucleotides, the CDR3 is TGTGCCAGCAGCCAAGCCGGGACAGGGGTCGGCTACACCTTC.

This clone occurred once. The rearrangement uses TRBV7-9 and TRBJ2-3, with unresolved D. The CDR3 runs to 13 residues. Germline CDR1 and CDR2: SEHNR and FQNEAQ (reference sequence). Trimming left V 0 bases short and J 6 bases short, with 7 bases between. The CDR3: CASSLALEDTQYF. For the CDR3, the DNA is TGTGCCAGCAGCTTAGCGCTGGAGGATACGCAGTATTTT.